The 8 T cell receptor beta chains below come from one sample, sequenced in a study of cytomegalovirus exposure and HLA in healthy donors (dated by TCRdb to the late 2010s). The library was generated by the immunoSEQ multiplex PCR assay. A mixture of 60 forward primers for TCR Vbeta segments and 13 reverse primers for TCR Jbeta segments was used in the multiplex PCR. The immuneACCESS repertoire file appears here via TCRdb, limited to in-frame rearrangements. These files lack a portion of the clones; in checked studies, under half of the deficit traces to unresolved V genes, and the cause of the others is not known. The sample table holds about 120,000 clones, of which around 81% were seen once. The ten largest clones take up approximately 2.2% of the sample. Sequenced input: PBMCs. These TCRs come from a woman in her forties in good health and CMV-seronegative.

V gene TRBV6-1 combines with J gene TRBJ1-1, with D possibly being TRBD1 (6 bases). V lost 7 bases, J lost 0 bases, and 9 bases lay in between. Germline CDR1 and CDR2: MNHNS and SASEGT. This CDR3 contains 13 residues. The CDR3 is CASKGGLNTEAFF. In DNA form, the CDR3 reads TGTGCCAGCAAGGGGGGGCTGAACACTGAAGCTTTCTTT.

This clone has more than one count but fewer than ten. The genes are TRBV6-6 and TRBJ2-7; a possible D gene is TRBD1 (6 bases). The CDR3 totals 15 residues. Germline CDR1 MNHNY, CDR2 SVGAGI (reference sequence). V lost 0 bases and J lost 6, with 15 bases in between. CDR3 nucleotides: TGTGCCAGCAGTTACTCCTCAGGGCAGGGGAGCGAGCAGTACTTC. This sequence encodes CASSYSSGQGSEQYF.

This CDR3 reads CASSRISEGYGYTF. CDR3 DNA sequence: TGTGCCAGCTCACGGATCAGCGAGGGATATGGCTACACCTTC. The chain is built from TRBV18 and TRBJ1-2; no clear D gene. Germline V gene data show CDR1 as KGHSH and CDR2 as LQKENI. Trimming stripped 4 bases from V and 5 bases from J, with 14 bases between. The CDR3 covers 14 residues.

In the case of this clone: Other DNA sequences in the same sample also yield this CDR3. V and J are TRBV6-5 and TRBJ1-1; D remains unclear. Germline assignment: CDR1 MNHEY and CDR2 SVGAGI. The ends were cut back, 0 bases at V and 3 bases at J, with 5 bases in the middle. This CDR3 is 13 amino acids long. The CDR3 region has the DNA TGTGCCAGCAGTTACTCGAGGGACACTGAAGCTTTCTTT. Protein: CASSYSRDTEAFF.

The chain's CDR3 is CASSDRGWLGTMARLAWNYGYTF. In DNA, the CDR3 is TGTGCCAGCAGTGACAGGGGTTGGCTTGGAACTATGGCTAGGTTGGCTTGGAACTATGGCTACACCTTC. This chain links TRBV2 with TRBJ1-2; TRBD1 is a possible D gene (6 bases). CDR3 size: 23 residues. CDR1 SNHLY and CDR2 FYNNEI come from the germline V gene. V was clipped by 3 bases and J by 2 bases, with 37 bases between them.

This chain joins TRBV5-5 and TRBJ1-1; a weak D match, TRBD1 (5 bases). Trimming left V 6 bases short and J 7 bases short, with 10 bases between. The CDR3 extends over 11 amino acids. Germline CDR1 is SGHKS and CDR2 is YYEKEE (reference sequence). CDR3 loop: CASTRGNEAFF. As DNA, the CDR3 is TGTGCCAGCACCCGGGGGAATGAAGCTTTCTTT.

The genes are TRBV10-3 and TRBJ1-1; D gene unclear. Germline V gene data show CDR1 as ENHRY and CDR2 as SYGVKD. This CDR3 region has 13 residues. The V and J ends lost 2 bases and 2 bases respectively, with 6 bases between them. The CDR3, as DNA: TGTGCCATCAGTGAGGTCTCTAACACTGAAGCTTTCTTT. Amino acid sequence: CAISEVSNTEAFF.

This chain uses TRBV7-6 with TRBJ1-2; D might be TRBD1 (6 bases). In germline, CDR1 is SGHVS, CDR2 FNYEAQ. Trimming stripped 4 bases from V and 8 bases from J, with 17 bases between. The CDR3 extends over 14 amino acids. The CDR3 DNA sequence: TGTGCCAGCAGCTCACAAACAGGGTCGTGCGGCTACACCTTC. It translates to CASSSQTGSCGYTF.